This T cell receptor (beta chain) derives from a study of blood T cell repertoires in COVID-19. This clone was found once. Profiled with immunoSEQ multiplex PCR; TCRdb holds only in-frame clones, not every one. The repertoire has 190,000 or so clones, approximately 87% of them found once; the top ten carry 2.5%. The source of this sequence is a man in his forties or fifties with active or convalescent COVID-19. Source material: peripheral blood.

The CDR3 protein is CASSPHPKTSGEPYEQYF. The CDR3 nucleotides read TGTGCCAGCAGCCCCCACCCTAAGACTAGCGGGGAACCCTACGAGCAGTACTTC. J is TRBJ2-7 and V is TRBV5-8; 11 bases match TRBD2. The germline V gene encodes CDR1 SGHTS and CDR2 YDEGEE. With V trimmed by 4 bases and J by 2 bases, 14 bases remained unmatched. The CDR3 totals 18 residues.